This is a list of T cell receptor beta chains from one sample in a study of graft-versus-host responses after intestinal transplantation. Assay used: immunoSEQ multiplex PCR; TCRdb lists only in-frame clones, some missing. The sample has some 13,000 clones; about 67% are singletons. The source material was ileum tissue, sampled 16 days after intestinal transplant. The receptors were gathered from a human patient who received an intestinal transplant, so some T cells may come from the graft donor. CDR3s include the opening cysteine and the closing phenylalanine or tryptophan. D genes are given only for firm matches. Only part of the rows carry a size: once, few, many, or a class if the clone is expanded.

V	D	J	size	DNA	CDR3
TRBV28	.	TRBJ2-7	.	TGTGCCAGCAGTTTTCAGGGGTCCTACGAGCAGTACTTC	CASSFQGSYEQYF
TRBV15	TRBD2	TRBJ2-1	.	TGTGCCACCGCGGACCGGGAGGCGTGGGATGAGCAGTTCTTC	CATADREAWDEQFF
TRBV6-1	.	TRBJ2-7	medium-sized	TGTGCCAGCAGTGAAGCCGGGACTTCCTACGAGCAGTACTTC	CASSEAGTSYEQYF
TRBV5-4	.	TRBJ2-1	.	TGTGCCAGCAGCTTAACACTAGGGGAGCAGTTCTTC	CASSLTLGEQFF
TRBV30	.	TRBJ1-5	medium-sized	TGTGCCTGGAGCCCGGGTATAGGCAATCAGCCCCAGCATTTT	CAWSPGIGNQPQHF
TRBV19	.	TRBJ1-4	.	TGTGCCAGCACCGGGACTCACTTTGTGGAACTGTTTTTT	CASTGTHFVELFF
TRBV25-1	TRBD2	TRBJ2-7	.	TGTGCCAGCGGAAACTCGGGGGGATCCGAGCAGTACTTC	CASGNSGGSEQYF
TRBV28	.	TRBJ2-2	.	TGTGCCAGCAGTTTTCGCCCCCGAACAGGGGAGCTGTTTTTT	CASSFRPRTGELFF
TRBV5-1	TRBD2	TRBJ2-7	medium-sized	TGCGCCAGCAGCCTTTTAGCGGGGGCCTACGAGCAGTACTTC	CASSLLAGAYEQYF
TRBV7-2	.	TRBJ1-2	.	TGTGCCAGCAGTCGAACGAGACAGGTATATGGCTACACCTTC	CASSRTRQVYGYTF
TRBV7-9	TRBD2	TRBJ2-3	.	TGTGCCAGCAGCGACGGACTAGCAGGGGCAGATACGCAGTATTTT	CASSDGLAGADTQYF
TRBV9	.	TRBJ1-2	.	TGTGCCAGCAGCGTCCGGGGGGCATATGGCTACACCTTC	CASSVRGAYGYTF
TRBV5-4	.	TRBJ1-2	.	TGTGCCAGCAGCTTTGGACGGCAGGGCGTTTATGGCTACACCTTC	CASSFGRQGVYGYTF
TRBV10-3	TRBD1	TRBJ2-5	.	TGTGCCATCAGTGAGTCGAGTTCCAGGGGGTGGGAAGAGACCCAGTACTTC	CAISESSSRGWEETQYF
TRBV4-1	.	TRBJ2-7	few	TGCGCCAGCAGCCAAGTTCAGGGAGGCTACGAGCAGTACTTC	CASSQVQGGYEQYF
TRBV29-1	.	TRBJ2-4	few	TGCAGCGGGAACAGGGAAAACATTCAGTACTTC	CSGNRENIQYF
TRBV27	.	TRBJ2-5	.	TGTGCCAGCAGTTCGCAGGTCCAAGAGACCCAGTACTTC	CASSSQVQETQYF
TRBV9	.	TRBJ2-2	.	TGTGCCAGCAGCGTCTCCGCCGGGGAGCTGTTTTTT	CASSVSAGELFF
TRBV2	.	TRBJ1-2	.	TGTGCCAGCACCAGGGGTGGCTACACCTTC	CASTRGGYTF
TRBV2	TRBD1	TRBJ1-2	few	TGTGCCAGCAAAGGACAGGGAGAGCCCTATGGCTACACCTTC	CASKGQGEPYGYTF
TRBV6-5	.	TRBJ1-1	few	TGTGCCAGCGTAATCGGGGCTGAAGCTTTCTTT	CASVIGAEAFF
TRBV14	TRBD1	TRBJ2-3	.	TGTGCCAGCAGCCGCTACAGGGGGCATTTAGCAGATACGCAGTATTTT	CASSRYRGHLADTQYF
TRBV5-6	TRBD1	TRBJ2-6	.	TGTGCCAGCAGAAGGACAGGGACTGGGGCCAACGTCCTGACTTTC	CASRRTGTGANVLTF
TRBV28	.	TRBJ2-5	.	TGTGCCAGCAGTTTTGGAATCTGGCGCTACCTCGGGGAGACCCAGTACTTC	CASSFGIWRYLGETQYF
TRBV4-1	TRBD1	TRBJ1-1	.	TGCGCCAGCAGCCAAGTCCAGGACAGGGAGGCACCACATGAAGCTTTCTTT	CASSQVQDREAPHEAFF